One and the same sample provided the 16 T cell receptor beta chains below, sequenced in a study of technical replicates of blood from several donors. The repertoire was sequenced with immunoSEQ multiplex PCR; TCRdb's copy has only in-frame clones and lacks some. The sample has about 88,000 clones, roughly 92% seen once; the top ten hold under 0.3%. The sample consisted of T cells isolated from PBMCs. The receptor source for this set is a human donor in good health.

V gene TRBV29-1 combines with J gene TRBJ2-7; 9 bases line up with TRBD2. Germline V lookup: CDR1 SQVTM, CDR2 ANQGSEA. The length of the CDR3 is 13 residues. V lost 7 bases and J lost 3; bases outside the gene matches: 7. CDR3 sequence (DNA): TGCAGCGCGCGGGGGGGGAAATACTACGAGCAGTACTTC. Its protein is CSARGGKYYEQYF.

The chain carries TRBV11-2 and TRBJ2-7, with D possibly TRBD1 on 5 matching bases. Germline loops: CDR1 SGHAT, CDR2 FQNNGV. There are 17 residues in the CDR3. Trimming removed 4 bases from V and 3 bases from J, with 22 bases in between. CDR3 coding DNA: TGTGCCAGCAGCTCACCTAGTGGGGCTGATGGGCTCTACGAGCAGTACTTC. This translates into CASSSPSGADGLYEQYF.

Comments on this clone: Mismatch with germline at one junction end may stem from a read error. This chain joins TRBV19 and TRBJ2-7, with TRBD1 identical over 7 bases. The CDR3 is 13 amino acids. Germline V gives CDR1 LNHDA, CDR2 SQIVND (reference sequence). CDR3 sequence: CASSETGAKGPNF. The CDR3 DNA reads TGTGCCAGTAGCGAAACAGGGGCTAAGGGCCCCAACTTC. The full variable domain, with the rest looked up from reference TRBV19 and TRBJ2-7, is DGGITQSPKYLFRKEGQNVTLSCEQNLNHDAMYWYRQDPGQGLRLIYYSQIVNDFQKGDIAEGYSVSREKKESFPLTVTSAQKNPTAFYLCASSETGAKGPNFGPGTRLTVT.

V usage is TRBV21-1 and J usage is TRBJ2-1; TRBD2, the table's D call, was not compared with the DNA. TRBV21-1 is shown as a pseudogene. This CDR3 has 23 residues. CDR3 residues: CASSQWTVSRLLAGGSANFEQFF. CDR3 DNA: TGTGCCAGCAGCCAGTGGACAGTCTCTCGCCTACTAGCGGGGGGTTCTGCGAACTTTGAGCAGTTCTTC.

This sequence joins TRBV28 and TRBJ2-1; TRBD2 matches at 9 bases. The CDR3 is 20 residues long. The V and J ends lost 5 bases and 4 bases, in that order; junction bases with no gene match: 21. Germline CDR1 and CDR2: MDHEN and SYDVKM. The chain's CDR3 is CASSPIWREGPLKGYNEQFF. CDR3 bases: TGTGCCAGCAGTCCCATTTGGCGGGAGGGTCCCTTAAAAGGTTACAATGAGCAGTTCTTC. The whole variable domain, remainder taken from reference TRBV28 and TRBJ2-1, is DVKVTQSSRYLVKRTGEKVFLECVQDMDHENMFWYRQDPGLGLRLIYFSYDVKMKEKGDIPEGYSVSREKKERFSLILESASTNQTSMYLCASSPIWREGPLKGYNEQFFGPGTRLTVL.

The sample holds one count of this clone. V gene TRBV2 combines with J gene TRBJ2-5, with 10 bases that match TRBD2. This CDR3 region has 15 residues. Germline assignment: CDR1 SNHLY and CDR2 FYNNEI. The trim removed 5 bases at V and 2 bases at J, leaving 5 bases unmatched. CDR3 protein: CASSWGTSVQETQYF. The CDR3 DNA reads TGTGCCAGCAGTTGGGGGACTAGCGTACAAGAGACCCAGTACTTC. Full variable domain (outside the CDR3, taken from reference TRBV2 and TRBJ2-5): EPEVTQTPSHQVTQMGQEVILRCVPISNHLYFYWYRQILGQKVEFLVSFYNNEISEKSEIFDDQFSVERPDGSNFTLKIRSTKLEDSAMYFCASSWGTSVQETQYFGPGTRLLVL.

V usage is TRBV30 and J usage is TRBJ1-1; D gene uncertain. Trimming removed 4 bases from V and 5 bases from J, with 14 bases in between. The CDR3 loop spans 13 amino acids. CDR1 is GTSNPN, CDR2 SVGIG, per germline (reference sequence). The CDR3 reads CAWIYQGRTEAFF. The DNA for the CDR3 is TGTGCCTGGATCTACCAAGGCAGGACTGAAGCTTTCTTT.

The chain joins TRBV15 to TRBJ2-5, with a possible D match to TRBD1 (5 bases). TRBJ2-7 explains the end of the DNA better; the J call may be wrong. CDR3 length equals 16 residues. Germline V gene lookup returns CDR1 LNHNV and CDR2 YYDKDF (reference sequence). The CDR3: CATSRDPLQGSYEQYF. The DNA of the CDR3 is TGTGCCACCAGCAGAGATCCTCTGCAGGGTTCATACGAGCAGTACTTC.

This chain joins TRBV7-9 and TRBJ2-3; 11 bases fit TRBD1. Germline CDR1 and CDR2: SEHNR and FQNEAQ (reference sequence). After removal of 8 bases from V and 4 bases from J, the junction contained 14 bases not matched to a gene. The length of the CDR3 is 17 residues. The CDR3 is CASSGTGGVFSADTQYF. The CDR3 nucleotides are TGTGCCAGCTCCGGGACAGGGGGAGTTTTTTCGGCAGATACGCAGTATTTT.

This rearrangement joins TRBV7-9 to TRBJ2-7, with TRBD2 as a possible D gene (6 bases). The CDR3 loop spans 12 amino acids. The germline V gene has CDR1 SEHNR and CDR2 FQNEAQ (reference sequence). The V and J ends lost 5 bases and 6 bases respectively, with 11 bases between them. This chain's CDR3 is CASSPGLLEQYF. Written as DNA, the CDR3 is TGTGCCAGCAGCCCGGGACTTCTCGAGCAGTACTTC.

The CDR3 region is CASSQETFGGRGEEQYF. CDR3 bases: TGCGCCAGCAGCCAGGAAACCTTCGGGGGGCGCGGGGAGGAGCAGTACTTC. The chain is built from TRBV4-1 and TRBJ2-7, with a weak D call TRBD2 (7 bases). This CDR3 contains 17 residues. CDR1 is MGHRA, CDR2 YSYEKL, per germline. V lost 3 bases and J lost 7, with 25 bases in between.

V and J are TRBV9 and TRBJ2-1, with 8 bases lining up with TRBD2. The V gene end was trimmed by 5 bases and the J gene end by 0 bases; junction bases not matched to a gene: 7. CDR1 SGDLS and CDR2 YYNGEE come from the germline V gene. The CDR3 sequence is 16 residues long. The CDR3 is CASSATSGDSYNEQFF. The CDR3 DNA follows: TGTGCCAGCAGTGCCACTAGCGGAGACTCCTACAATGAGCAGTTCTTC.

CDR3 region: CAGAGGTYNEQFF. CDR3 nucleotide sequence: TGTGCCGGGGCGGGAGGGACTTACAATGAGCAGTTCTTC. The rearrangement links TRBV6-1 to TRBJ2-1; 9 bases match TRBD2. Trimming at V came to 11 bases and at J to 4 bases, leaving 6 bases not matched to a gene. CDR3 length: 13 residues. Germline CDR1 and CDR2: MNHNS and SASEGT.

J is TRBJ1-1 and V is TRBV30; 7 bases agree with TRBD1. CDR1 and CDR2 (germline): GTSNPN, SVGIG (reference sequence). CDR3 length: 15 amino acids. With 5 bases clipped from V and 1 base from J, the junction kept 10 bases outside the gene matches. The CDR3, as DNA: TGTGCCTGGTCCAGTTACAGGGGTGCGAACACTGAAGCTTTCTTT. Its protein is CAWSSYRGANTEAFF.

The genes are TRBV6-1 and TRBJ1-2; 7 bases fit TRBD1. This CDR3 comprises 15 residues. Losses at the gene ends were 2 bases for V and 3 bases for J; bases not matched to a gene: 6. Germline assignment: CDR1 MNHNS and CDR2 SASEGT. The chain's CDR3 is CASSETGVAHYGYTF. The CDR3 DNA follows: TGTGCCAGCAGTGAAACAGGGGTCGCGCACTATGGCTACACCTTC.

This clone was found a few times. The chain couples TRBV2 to TRBJ2-6, with no clear D. This CDR3 spans 13 amino acids. The germline gives CDR1 SNHLY, CDR2 FYNNEI. Trimming pared 8 bases from V and 0 bases from J, leaving 5 bases between. CDR3 DNA: TGTGCCAGCCGCAGCTCTGGGGCCAACGTCCTGACTTTC. Translated: CASRSSGANVLTF.